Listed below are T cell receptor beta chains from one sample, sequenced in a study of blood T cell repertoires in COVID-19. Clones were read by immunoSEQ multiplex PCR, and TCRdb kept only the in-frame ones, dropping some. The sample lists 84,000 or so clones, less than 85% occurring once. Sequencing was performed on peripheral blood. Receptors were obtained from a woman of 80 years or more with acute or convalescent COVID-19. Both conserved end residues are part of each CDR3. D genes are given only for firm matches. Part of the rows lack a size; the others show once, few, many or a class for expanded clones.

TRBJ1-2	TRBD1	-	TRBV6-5	CASRRGQTNYGYTF	TGTGCCAGCAGGAGGGGACAGACTAACTATGGCTACACCTTC
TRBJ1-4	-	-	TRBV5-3	CARSFCRGGATNEKLFF	TGTGCCAGAAGCTTCTGCAGGGGAGGGGCAACTAATGAAAAACTGTTTTTT
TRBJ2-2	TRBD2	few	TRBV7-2	CASSSYGAGGVTGELFF	TGTGCCAGCAGCTCCTACGGAGCGGGAGGGGTAACCGGGGAGCTGTTTTTT
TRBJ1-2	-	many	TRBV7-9	CASSLIGDLSYGYTF	TGTGCCAGCAGCTTAATAGGTGACTTATCCTATGGCTACACCTTC
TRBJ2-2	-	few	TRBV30	CAWSGGGGGTGELFF	TGTGCCTGGAGTGGGGGAGGGGGAGGCACCGGGGAGCTGTTTTTT
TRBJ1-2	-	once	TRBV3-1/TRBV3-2	CASSQVPRGGYTF	TGTGCCAGCAGCCAAGTCCCAAGGGGGGGCTACACCTTC
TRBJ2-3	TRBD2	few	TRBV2	CATSTSGSFSDTQYF	TGTGCCACGTCAACTAGCGGGAGTTTCTCAGATACGCAGTATTTT
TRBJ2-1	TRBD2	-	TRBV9	CASSPTGLAGHNEQFF	TGTGCCAGCAGCCCCACGGGACTAGCGGGCCACAATGAGCAGTTCTTC
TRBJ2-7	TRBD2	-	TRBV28	CASSLPSGSGGEQYF	TGTGCCAGCAGCCTCCCCAGCGGGAGCGGTGGTGAGCAGTACTTC
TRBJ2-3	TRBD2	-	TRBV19	CASSFLGGRASDTQYF	TGTGCCAGTAGTTTCCTTGGCGGGAGGGCCTCAGATACGCAGTATTTT
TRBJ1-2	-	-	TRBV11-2	CASSLAQGGLNYGYTF	TGTGCCAGCAGCTTAGCCCAAGGAGGGCTTAACTATGGCTACACCTTC
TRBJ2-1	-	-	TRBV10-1	CASSDKGISYNEQFF	TGCGCCAGCAGTGATAAGGGGATCTCCTACAATGAGCAGTTCTTC
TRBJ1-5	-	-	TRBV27	CASRLDSPYPNQPQHF	TGTGCCAGCAGATTGGACAGCCCGTATCCGAATCAGCCCCAGCATTTT
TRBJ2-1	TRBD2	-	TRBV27	CASIGSGTSGGYNEQFF	TGTGCCAGCATCGGATCCGGGACTAGCGGGGGTTACAATGAGCAGTTCTTC
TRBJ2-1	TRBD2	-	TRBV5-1	CASRGTSGRVEQFF	TGCGCCAGCAGGGGGACTAGCGGGAGAGTTGAGCAGTTCTTC
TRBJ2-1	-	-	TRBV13	CASSGGGVFGTNYNEQFF	TGTGCCAGCAGCGGAGGTGGTGTTTTCGGGACAAATTACAATGAGCAGTTCTTC
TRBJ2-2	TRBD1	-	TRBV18	CASSPSGQLVTGELFF	TGTGCCAGCTCACCCTCGGGACAGCTCGTAACCGGGGAGCTGTTTTTT
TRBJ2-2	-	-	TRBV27	CASNLLGTSNTGELFF	TGTGCCAGCAACCTCCTCGGGACATCAAACACCGGGGAGCTGTTTTTT
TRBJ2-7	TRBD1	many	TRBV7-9	CASQDRIFPYEQYF	TGTGCCAGCCAGGACAGGATTTTTCCCTACGAGCAGTACTTC
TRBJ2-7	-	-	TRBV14	CASSQGRGQLTYEQYF	TGTGCCAGCAGCCAAGGCAGGGGCCAATTGACCTACGAGCAGTACTTC
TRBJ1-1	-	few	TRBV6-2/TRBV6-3	CASSYSGRYTEAFF	TGTGCCAGCAGTTACTCGGGGCGGTACACTGAAGCTTTCTTT
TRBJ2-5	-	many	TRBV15	CATSRDIGGRETQYF	TGTGCCACCAGCAGAGATATCGGGGGACGAGAGACCCAGTACTTC
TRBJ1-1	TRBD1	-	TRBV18	CASSPQGQGATEAFF	TGTGCCAGCTCACCACAGGGACAGGGTGCCACTGAAGCTTTCTTT
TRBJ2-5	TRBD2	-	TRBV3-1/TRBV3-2	CASSQGFSTSGQETQYF	TGTGCCAGCAGCCAAGGTTTTTCGACTAGCGGCCAAGAGACCCAGTACTTC
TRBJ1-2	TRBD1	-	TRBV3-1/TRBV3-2	CASSQGLTGLGYGYTF	TGTGCCAGCAGCCAGGGACTGACAGGGTTGGGCTATGGCTACACCTTC
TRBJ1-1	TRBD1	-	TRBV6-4	CASSMDRGRSEAFF	TGTGCCAGCAGCATGGACAGGGGAAGGTCTGAAGCTTTCTTT
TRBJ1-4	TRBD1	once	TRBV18	CASSESGGTNEKLFF	TGTGCCAGCTCAGAGTCAGGGGGCACTAATGAAAAACTGTTTTTT
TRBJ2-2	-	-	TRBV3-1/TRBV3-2	CASSQRGRAGELFF	TGTGCCAGCAGCCAAAGGGGGAGGGCCGGGGAGCTGTTTTTT
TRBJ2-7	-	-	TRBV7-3	CASSLIGTKGTESYEQYF	TGTGCCAGCAGCTTAATTGGGACAAAGGGGACGGAGTCCTACGAGCAGTACTTC
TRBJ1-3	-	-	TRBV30	CAWSPTQRTIYF	TGTGCCTGGAGTCCAACTCAGCGCACCATATATTTT
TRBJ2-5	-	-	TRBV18	CASSPERGRIQETQYF	TGTGCCAGCTCACCAGAAAGGGGTCGAATTCAAGAGACCCAGTACTTC
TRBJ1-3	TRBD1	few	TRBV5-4	CASSLWDREGTIYF	TGTGCCAGCAGCTTGTGGGACAGGGAGGGCACCATATATTTT
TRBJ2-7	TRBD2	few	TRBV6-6	CASSYLAGKTYEQYF	TGTGCCAGCAGTTACCTAGCGGGAAAAACCTACGAGCAGTACTTC
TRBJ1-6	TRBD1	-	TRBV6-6	CASSYGVPGQGSGNSPLHF	TGTGCCAGCAGCTATGGGGTGCCAGGACAGGGTTCGGGGAATTCACCCCTCCACTTT
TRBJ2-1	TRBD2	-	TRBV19	CASSIVWGGEQFF	TGTGCCAGTAGTATTGTTTGGGGGGGAGAGCAGTTCTTC
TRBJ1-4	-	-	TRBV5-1	CASSLAAGGPPNEKLFF	TGCGCCAGCAGCTTGGCGGCCGGAGGGCCACCTAATGAAAAACTGTTTTTT
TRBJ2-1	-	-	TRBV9	CASSVSRENEQFF	TGTGCCAGCAGCGTAAGCAGGGAAAATGAGCAGTTCTTC
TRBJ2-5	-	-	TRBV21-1	CASSKVTGGEETQYF	TGTGCCAGCAGCAAAGTAACGGGAGGGGAAGAGACCCAGTACTTC
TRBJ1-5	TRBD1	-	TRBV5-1	CASSLGQGGNQPQHF	TGCGCCAGCAGCCTCGGACAGGGTGGCAATCAGCCCCAGCATTTT
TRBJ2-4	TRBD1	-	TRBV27	CASSLFGQGVNIQYF	TGTGCCAGCAGTTTATTTGGACAGGGCGTGAACATTCAGTACTTC
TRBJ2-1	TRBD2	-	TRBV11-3	CASSLEGGRANEQFF	TGTGCCAGCAGCTTAGAAGGCGGGAGAGCCAATGAGCAGTTCTTC
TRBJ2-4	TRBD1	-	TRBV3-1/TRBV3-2	CASSQMDRGRWVAKNIQYF	TGTGCCAGCAGCCAAATGGACAGGGGGCGCTGGGTAGCCAAAAACATTCAGTACTTC
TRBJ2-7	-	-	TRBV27	CASSSDTYFEQYF	TGTGCCAGCAGTTCAGACACCTACTTCGAGCAGTACTTC
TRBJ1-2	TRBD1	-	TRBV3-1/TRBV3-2	CASSQSGDRGPVGYGYTF	TGTGCCAGCAGTCAAAGTGGGGACAGGGGCCCCGTGGGGTATGGCTACACCTTC
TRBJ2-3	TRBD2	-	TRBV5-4	CASSSMTLGGSADTQYF	TGTGCCAGCAGTTCCATGACGTTGGGCGGGAGCGCAGATACGCAGTATTTT
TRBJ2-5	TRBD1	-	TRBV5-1	CASSPGREGATQYF	TGCGCCAGCAGCCCGGGGCGAGAGGGGGCGACCCAGTACTTC
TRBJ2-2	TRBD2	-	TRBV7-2	CASSYTSGTNTGELFF	TGTGCCAGCAGCTATACTAGCGGGACTAACACCGGGGAGCTGTTTTTT
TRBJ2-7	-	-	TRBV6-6	CASSNLETRGYEQYF	TGTGCCAGCTCAAACCTCGAGACTAGAGGCTACGAGCAGTACTTC
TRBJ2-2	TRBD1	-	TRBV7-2	CASSAQGGATGELFF	TGTGCCAGCAGCGCACAAGGGGGCGCAACCGGGGAGCTGTTTTTT